This entry concerns a single T cell receptor beta chain. This sample is part of a study of OX40 agonist ivuxolimab in advanced cancers. The table came from immunoSEQ multiplex PCR; TCRdb's copy has only in-frame clones and leaves some out. The sample yields around 84,000 clones, roughly 84% seen once. CDR3 size: 14 residues. Trimming cost V 6 bases and J 9 bases, with 17 bases left between them. Per the germline V gene, CDR1 is SGHTA and CDR2 is FQGTGA. The sequence derives from an adult with an advanced solid tumor such as melanoma, head and neck, liver or kidney cancer. The V gene is TRBV7-3, the J gene TRBJ2-2, with D perhaps being TRBD1 or TRBD2 (6 bases each). The input for sequencing was CD4+ or CD8+ T cells sorted from blood, taken in a trial of the OX40 agonist ivuxolimab. CDR3 bases: TGTGCCAGCAGTCTAGGGGGGAGTAACTGGGAGCTGTTTTTT. Its translation is CASSLGGSNWELFF.